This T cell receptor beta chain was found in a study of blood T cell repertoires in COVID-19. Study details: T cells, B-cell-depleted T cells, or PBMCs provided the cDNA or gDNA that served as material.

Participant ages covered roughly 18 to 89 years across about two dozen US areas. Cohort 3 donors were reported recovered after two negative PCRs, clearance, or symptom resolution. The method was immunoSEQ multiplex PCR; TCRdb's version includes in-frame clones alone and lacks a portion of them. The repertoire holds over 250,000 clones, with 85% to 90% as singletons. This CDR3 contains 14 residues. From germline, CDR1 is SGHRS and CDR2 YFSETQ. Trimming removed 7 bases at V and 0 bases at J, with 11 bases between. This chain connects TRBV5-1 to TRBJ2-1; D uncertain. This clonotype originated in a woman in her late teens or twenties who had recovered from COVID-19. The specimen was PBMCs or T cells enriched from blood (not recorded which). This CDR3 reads CASRVISSYNEQFF. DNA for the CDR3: TGCGCCAGCCGAGTAATAAGCTCCTACAATGAGCAGTTCTTC.